What follows are 21 T cell receptor beta chains derived from one specimen sequenced in a study of cytomegalovirus exposure and HLA in healthy donors. A multiplex PCR was run with 60 Vbeta primers and 13 Jbeta primers. TCRdb's copy holds only in-frame clones and misses some; the assay was immunoSEQ multiplex PCR. Of approximately 100,000 clones listed, around 80% were seen once; the top ten hold around 3%. Sequenced: PBMCs. Source of these receptors: a woman aged 40 to 50 in good health and CMV-seronegative.

The chain joins TRBV28 to TRBJ2-6, with D possibly TRBD1 on 6 matching bases. Germline V CDR1 and CDR2: MDHEN, SYDVKM. The CDR3 runs to 15 residues. Trimming stripped 5 bases from V and 7 bases from J, with 15 bases between. The CDR3 region is CASSPIFGTANVLTF. In nucleotides, the CDR3 is TGTGCCAGCAGTCCAATATTTGGGACAGCCAACGTCCTGACTTTC.

Here the CDR3 DNA reads TGTGCCAGCAGTGAGGGGACAGGGGGGACCTACGAGCAGTACTTC. Its translation is CASSEGTGGTYEQYF. The rearrangement links TRBV6-1 to TRBJ2-7; 11 bases are shared with TRBD1. Germline V lookup: CDR1 MNHNS, CDR2 SASEGT. V lost 3 bases, J lost 2 bases, and 3 bases stayed unmatched. This CDR3 comprises 15 residues.

This chain links TRBV9 with TRBJ1-1; TRBD1 is a possible D gene (6 bases). The CDR3 loop spans 14 amino acids. Trimming took off 0 bases at V and 8 bases at J, with 14 bases between the two ends. The germline V gene encodes CDR1 SGDLS and CDR2 YYNGEE. This CDR3 reads CASSVGTASLEAFF. DNA for the CDR3: TGTGCCAGCAGCGTAGGGACAGCTTCCCTGGAAGCTTTCTTT.

Here the CDR3 reads CASSAVGDFHEQYF. The CDR3 coding sequence is TGTGCCAGCAGTGCCGTTGGGGACTTCCACGAGCAGTACTTC. The chain has TRBV28 and TRBJ2-7; maybe TRBD2 (6 bases). The CDR3 extends over 14 amino acids. Trimming took 5 bases from V and 5 from J, leaving 16 bases between them. Germline V gene data show CDR1 as MDHEN and CDR2 as SYDVKM.

V gene TRBV5-1 combines with J gene TRBJ2-5; D is unclear. This CDR3 spans 11 amino acids. Germline CDR1 SGHRS, CDR2 YFSETQ. V lost 5 bases, J lost 5 bases, and 7 bases lay in between. In DNA form, the CDR3 reads TGCGCCAGCAGAGTCGAGGAGACCCAGTACTTC. Amino acid sequence: CASRVEETQYF.

This chain links TRBV4-2 with TRBJ2-1, with 15 bases aligning to TRBD2. Per germline, CDR1 LGHNA and CDR2 YNFKEQ. The V segment lost 0 bases and the J segment 8 bases; nucleotides outside the gene matches: 5. This CDR3 spans 17 amino acids. In nucleotides, the CDR3 is TGTGCCAGCAGCCAAGAAGGACTAGCGGGAGGGATCGATGAGCAGTTCTTC. It codes for CASSQEGLAGGIDEQFF.

V is TRBV25-1 and J is TRBJ2-2; TRBD1 might be the D (5 bases). V was clipped by 9 bases and J by 4 bases, with 12 bases between them. Germline CDR1 is MGHDK and CDR2 is SYGVNS. This CDR3 has 13 residues. The CDR3 coding sequence is TGTGCCAGTAACTCAGGGTCCACCGGGGAGCTGTTTTTT. Protein product: CASNSGSTGELFF.

The chain combines TRBV7-2 with TRBJ2-5; 13 bases fit TRBD2. With V trimmed by 5 bases and J by 4 bases, 10 bases remained unmatched. The germline CDR1 and CDR2 sequences are SGHTA and FQGNSA. The CDR3 contains 17 residues. CDR3 sequence reads: CASSIRTSGSIRETQYF. In DNA form, the CDR3 reads TGTGCCAGCAGCATCAGGACTAGCGGGAGTATACGAGAGACCCAGTACTTC.

The rearrangement links TRBV10-2 to TRBJ2-1; 9 bases fit TRBD2. Germline V gene data show CDR1 as WSHSY and CDR2 as SAAADI. The CDR3 loop spans 15 amino acids. V lost 8 bases to trimming and J lost 0 bases; unmatched junction nucleotides: 5. CDR3 sequence (DNA): TGCGCCAGCCGCAGCGGGGGGAGCTCCTACAATGAGCAGTTCTTC. Translated, it gives CASRSGGSSYNEQFF.

DNA for the CDR3: TGTGCCAGCTCGGCGGACAGGGGAGTGACCCAGTACTTC. As protein: CASSADRGVTQYF. This chain joins TRBV18 and TRBJ2-5; 9 nucleotides agree with TRBD1. Trimming at V came to 6 bases and at J to 7 bases, leaving 6 bases not matched to a gene. Germline CDR1 is KGHSH and CDR2 is LQKENI. This CDR3 spans 13 amino acids.

This rearrangement joins TRBV27 to TRBJ2-3, with TRBD1 matching over 9 bases. Germline V gene lookup returns CDR1 MNHEY and CDR2 SMNVEV (reference sequence). The CDR3 sequence is 16 residues long. The trim removed 5 bases at V and 3 bases at J, leaving 9 bases unmatched. CDR3 loop: CASSQTRDRATDTQYF. CDR3 sequence (DNA): TGTGCCAGCAGTCAAACCCGGGACAGGGCGACAGATACGCAGTATTTT.

The rearrangement uses TRBV7-2 and TRBJ2-3; D gene uncertain. Trimming took off 5 bases at V and 5 bases at J, with 8 bases between the two ends. CDR1 SGHTA and CDR2 FQGNSA come from the germline V gene. The CDR3 spans 12 residues. Here the CDR3 DNA reads TGTGCCAGCAGCCCAAACGGAGATACGCAGTATTTT. Protein sequence: CASSPNGDTQYF. The whole variable domain, filled in from reference TRBV7-2 and TRBJ2-3, reads GAGVSQSPSNKVTEKGKDVELRCDPISGHTALYWYRQSLGQGLEFLIYFQGNSAPDKSGLPSDRFSAERTGGSVSTLTIQRTQQEDSAVYLCASSPNGDTQYFGPGTRLTVL.

This clone was observed a handful of times. Additional DNA sequences in this sample encode the identical CDR3. The chain has TRBV28 and TRBJ1-4; TRBD1 matches 9 bases. The germline CDR1 and CDR2 sequences are MDHEN and SYDVKM. This CDR3 comprises 12 residues. Losses at the gene ends were 8 bases for V and 7 bases for J; bases not matched to a gene: 2. CDR3 nucleotide sequence: TGTGCCAGCCGGGACAGGGTTGAAAAACTGTTTTTT. Protein product: CASRDRVEKLFF.

V usage is TRBV6-6 and J usage is TRBJ1-3; D is possibly TRBD1 (6 bases). Trimming took 4 bases from V and 0 from J, leaving 13 bases between them. The CDR3 has 16 residues. The germline CDR1 and CDR2 sequences are MNHNY and SVGAGI (reference sequence). The CDR3 bases are TGTGCCAGCAGTTTATGGACAGCAAGCTCTGGAAACACCATATATTTT. Encoded protein: CASSLWTASSGNTIYF.

The CDR3 nucleotides are TGTGCCAGCAGCTTGGCAGCGGGGGGAAGGAGAAAGACCCAGTACTTC. It yields the protein CASSLAAGGRRKTQYF. The rearrangement links TRBV5-4 to TRBJ2-5; TRBD2 matches 9 bases. The germline gives CDR1 SGHNT, CDR2 YYREEE (reference sequence). The trim removed 0 bases at V and 6 bases at J, leaving 9 bases unmatched. The CDR3 contains 16 residues. Full variable domain (remainder filled in from reference TRBV5-4 and TRBJ2-5): ETGVTQSPTHLIKTRGQQVTLRCSSQSGHNTVSWYQQALGQGPQFIFQYYREEENGRGNFPPRFSGLQFPNYSSELNVNALELDDSALYLCASSLAAGGRRKTQYFGPGTRLLVL.

V and J are TRBV7-8 and TRBJ2-7; 10 nucleotides match TRBD2. Germline V gene sequence: CDR1 SGHVS, CDR2 FQNEAQ. Unmatched junction bases numbered 8, after V lost 2 bases and J lost 7 bases. The CDR3 loop spans 15 amino acids. CDR3 DNA: TGTGCCAGCAGCTTACTGCCTAGCGGGAGTGGGGAGCAGTACTTC. Translation: CASSLLPSGSGEQYF.

The chain uses TRBV5-1 and TRBJ2-3, with D tentatively TRBD1 (5 bases). The germline V and J ends were trimmed by 6 bases and 2 bases, with 13 bases remaining between them. From germline, CDR1 is SGHRS and CDR2 YFSETQ. This CDR3 comprises 14 residues. This CDR3 reads CASKKDSYTDTQYF. DNA of the CDR3: TGCGCCAGCAAGAAAGACAGCTACACAGATACGCAGTATTTT. Full variable domain (missing parts from reference TRBV5-1 and TRBJ2-3): KAGVTQTPRYLIKTRGQQVTLSCSPISGHRSVSWYQQTPGQGLQFLFEYFSETQRNKGNFPGRFSGRQFSNSRSEMNVSTLELGDSALYLCASKKDSYTDTQYFGPGTRLTVL.

This clone was seen a handful of times. The chain employs TRBV10-2 and TRBJ1-2; no reliable D call. Germline V gene lookup returns CDR1 WSHSY and CDR2 SAAADI. The germline V and J ends were trimmed by 5 bases and 6 bases, with 16 bases remaining between them. The CDR3 loop spans 14 amino acids. The DNA of the CDR3 is TGCGCCAGCAGTCAATTCACAGTCCCCAATGGCTACACCTTC. Translated, it gives CASSQFTVPNGYTF.

The CDR3 region is CAWSKQTPGRNSPLHF. The CDR3 nucleotides read TGTGCCTGGAGTAAACAAACTCCAGGGCGGAATTCACCCCTCCACTTT. The chain is built from TRBV30 and TRBJ1-6; possible D gene TRBD1, 5 bases. The length of the CDR3 is 16 residues. Germline loops: CDR1 GTSNPN, CDR2 SVGIG (reference sequence). V was shortened by 2 bases and J by 7 bases, with 18 bases between the two germline ends. Full variable domain (missing parts from reference TRBV30 and TRBJ1-6): SQTIHQWPATLVQPVGSPLSLECTVEGTSNPNLYWYRQAAGRGLQLLFYSVGIGQISSEVPQNLSASRPQDRQFILSSKKLLLSDSGFYLCAWSKQTPGRNSPLHFGNGTRLTVT.

This clone was counted only a few times. The chain carries TRBV28 and TRBJ1-1; D may be TRBD1 (6 bases). Trimming removed 4 bases from V and 1 base from J, with 7 bases in between. From germline, CDR1 is MDHEN and CDR2 SYDVKM. CDR3 size: 13 residues. The CDR3 bases are TGTGCCAGCAGTTGGGGACAGAACACTGAAGCTTTCTTT. Encoded protein: CASSWGQNTEAFF.

In its sample, this clone was seen once. This chain joins TRBV28 and TRBJ2-7; 7 bases match TRBD2. The CDR3 sequence is 15 residues long. The V and J ends lost 3 bases and 4 bases, in that order; junction bases with no gene match: 9. Looked up from germline, CDR1 is MDHEN and CDR2 is SYDVKM. CDR3 bases: TGTGCCAGCAGTTTCTCCTTCAGGGAGGGATACGAGCAGTACTTC. It is translated as CASSFSFREGYEQYF.